The 29 T cell receptor beta chains listed next were all sequenced from one sample in a study of blood T cell repertoires in COVID-19. Sequenced by immunoSEQ multiplex PCR; TCRdb stores in-frame clones only, minus some. The sample carries about 190,000 clones, about 85% recorded once. The sequencing sample was made of peripheral blood. These receptor sequences come from a man between 60 and 75 years old with active or convalescent COVID-19.

This clone turned up a few times. Here the CDR3 reads CASSLSGTGASYGYTF. The CDR3, as DNA: TGTGCCAGTAGTTTATCCGGGACAGGGGCAAGCTATGGCTACACCTTC. The chain links TRBV19 to TRBJ1-2; 10 positions match TRBD1. The V segment lost 5 bases and the J segment 4 bases; nucleotides outside the gene matches: 10. The CDR3 contains 16 residues. The germline gives CDR1 LNHDA, CDR2 SQIVND (reference sequence).

V usage is TRBV6-5 and J usage is TRBJ2-3, with 8 bases that match TRBD2. The CDR3 extends over 14 amino acids. Germline values: CDR1 MNHEY, CDR2 SVGAGI. The V and J ends lost 6 bases and 2 bases, in that order; junction bases with no gene match: 4. This CDR3 is CASRPGGTTDTQYF. The DNA of the CDR3 is TGTGCCAGCAGGCCGGGGGGGACCACAGATACGCAGTATTTT.

The chain joins TRBV4-2 to TRBJ1-6; 9 bases are shared with TRBD1. The V gene end was trimmed by 1 base and the J gene end by 9 bases; junction bases not matched to a gene: 4. The length of the CDR3 is 15 residues. Germline V gene sequence: CDR1 LGHNA, CDR2 YNFKEQ. The CDR3 loop is CASSQADRGSSPLHF. The CDR3 region has the DNA TGTGCCAGCAGCCAAGCAGACAGGGGGAGTTCACCCCTCCACTTT.

The chain has TRBV5-6 and TRBJ1-2, with a weak D call TRBD1 (5 bases). Trimming removed 3 bases from V and 6 bases from J, with 12 bases in between. Per the germline V gene, CDR1 is SGHDT and CDR2 is YYEEEE. This CDR3 is built from 13 residues. CDR3 bases: TGTGCCAGCAGCTCCGCTAGGGGTGATGGCTACACCTTC. Residues: CASSSARGDGYTF.

V is TRBV19 and J is TRBJ1-2; 7 bases are shared with TRBD1. This CDR3 comprises 14 residues. Germline V gene lookup returns CDR1 LNHDA and CDR2 SQIVND (reference sequence). The junction had 6 bases not matched to a gene; V was cut back by 3 bases and J by 5 bases. The CDR3, as DNA: TGTGCCAGTAGTATCGGGCAGGGGGAATATGGCTACACCTTC. This codes for CASSIGQGEYGYTF. The entire variable domain, with the rest obtained from reference TRBV19 and TRBJ1-2, is as follows: DGGITQSPKYLFRKEGQNVTLSCEQNLNHDAMYWYRQDPGQGLRLIYYSQIVNDFQKGDIAEGYSVSREKKESFPLTVTSAQKNPTAFYLCASSIGQGEYGYTFGSGTRLTVV.

The chain joins TRBV18 to TRBJ2-2; D remains ambiguous. V was pared by 7 bases and J by 2 bases, with 8 bases between. CDR1 KGHSH and CDR2 LQKENI come from the germline V gene. The CDR3 spans 13 residues. The CDR3 reads CASYKTNTGELFF. DNA of the CDR3: TGTGCCAGCTACAAGACTAACACCGGGGAGCTGTTTTTT.

In its sample, this clone was seen once. The CDR3 sequence: CASSYEAGNTIYF. The CDR3 coding sequence is TGTGCCAGCAGTTACGAAGCCGGAAACACCATATATTTT. The chain uses TRBV6-5 and TRBJ1-3; no reliable D call. V dropped 2 bases and J dropped 4 bases, with 6 bases sitting between them. The CDR3 loop spans 13 amino acids. Germline V gene lookup returns CDR1 MNHEY and CDR2 SVGAGI.

The rearrangement joins TRBV30 to TRBJ1-2; 7 bases agree with TRBD1. CDR1 and CDR2 (germline): GTSNPN, SVGIG (reference sequence). V lost 2 bases, J lost 2 bases, and 8 bases stayed unmatched. There are 15 residues in the CDR3. CDR3 sequence (DNA): TGTGCCTGGAGTCGAGGGGGCGCAGGAAACTATGGCTACACCTTC. Its protein is CAWSRGGAGNYGYTF.

The chain joins TRBV10-3 to TRBJ1-1, with D possibly being TRBD1 (5 bases). Per germline, CDR1 ENHRY and CDR2 SYGVKD. This CDR3 has 14 amino acids. Trimming removed 2 bases at V and 5 bases at J, with 12 bases between. The chain's CDR3 is CAISEDSGSTEAFF. The CDR3 region has the DNA TGTGCCATCAGTGAGGACAGTGGTTCGACTGAAGCTTTCTTT.

This chain uses TRBV7-6 with TRBJ2-7, with D possibly TRBD1 on 6 matching bases. CDR1 and CDR2 from the germline V gene are SGHVS and FNYEAQ. The length of the CDR3 is 16 residues. Trimming stripped 5 bases from V and 0 bases from J, with 17 bases between. As DNA, the CDR3 is TGTGCCAGCAGCCGAGGCCGGCCAGGGGTCTCCTACGAGCAGTACTTC. Residues: CASSRGRPGVSYEQYF. The variable domain in full, with the rest retrieved from reference TRBV7-6 and TRBJ2-7, is GAGVSQSPRYKVTKRGQDVALRCDPISGHVSLYWYRQALGQGPEFLTYFNYEAQQDKSGLPNDRFSAERPEGSISTLTIQRTEQRDSAMYRCASSRGRPGVSYEQYFGPGTRLTVT.

The chain uses TRBV2 and TRBJ2-7; no firm D call. The CDR3 is made up of 13 amino acids. Per germline, CDR1 SNHLY and CDR2 FYNNEI. Trimming pared 5 bases from V and 12 bases from J, leaving 20 bases between. The CDR3 DNA is TGTGCCAGCAGTATCCAGTGGAGACCAACGGGGTACTTC. It codes for CASSIQWRPTGYF.

V is TRBV29-1 and J is TRBJ2-7, with D possibly TRBD2 on 5 matching bases. The CDR3 is made up of 12 amino acids. Per the germline V gene, CDR1 is SQVTM and CDR2 is ANQGSEA. V was clipped by 6 bases and J by 2 bases, with 11 bases between them. Here the CDR3 reads CSVPRGPYEQYF. CDR3 DNA sequence: TGCAGCGTCCCCCGAGGGCCCTACGAGCAGTACTTC.

CDR3 sequence (DNA): TGCGCCAGCAGCCAAGAACCACAGGGGGGTAATGAAAAACTGTTTTTT. Encoded protein: CASSQEPQGGNEKLFF. The chain recombines TRBV4-1 with TRBJ1-4; 8 bases are shared with TRBD1. Per the germline V gene, CDR1 is MGHRA and CDR2 is YSYEKL. The CDR3 covers 16 residues. The V segment lost 0 bases and the J segment 4 bases; nucleotides outside the gene matches: 4.

The chain combines TRBV4-2 with TRBJ2-1; 15 nucleotides match TRBD2. Germline V gene data show CDR1 as LGHNA and CDR2 as YNFKEQ. Trimming at V came to 6 bases and at J to 9 bases, leaving 3 bases not matched to a gene. The CDR3 runs 14 residues. The CDR3 here is CASSRTSGGVEQFF. The CDR3 bases are TGTGCCAGCAGTCGGACTAGCGGGGGGGTTGAGCAGTTCTTC.

The rearrangement uses TRBV19 and TRBJ1-1; 10 bases align to TRBD1. The V segment lost 9 bases and the J segment 6 bases; nucleotides outside the gene matches: 7. The germline CDR1 and CDR2 sequences are LNHDA and SQIVND (reference sequence). The CDR3 loop spans 13 amino acids. CDR3 DNA: TGTGCCAGCCTGGGACAGGGGTACGCTGAAGCTTTCTTT. Its translation is CASLGQGYAEAFF. Full variable domain (missing parts from reference TRBV19 and TRBJ1-1): DGGITQSPKYLFRKEGQNVTLSCEQNLNHDAMYWYRQDPGQGLRLIYYSQIVNDFQKGDIAEGYSVSREKKESFPLTVTSAQKNPTAFYLCASLGQGYAEAFFGQGTRLTVV.

The chain links TRBV27 to TRBJ1-1, with 7 bases matching TRBD1. This CDR3 region has 15 residues. Germline V gene sequence: CDR1 MNHEY, CDR2 SMNVEV (reference sequence). Germline trimming cut 3 bases from V and 1 base from J; bases unmatched to any gene: 5. The CDR3 DNA is TGTGCCAGCAGTTTGTTGGGACAGCAGAACACTGAAGCTTTCTTT. Protein sequence: CASSLLGQQNTEAFF.

This clone was detected a few times. The chain employs TRBV21-1 and TRBJ1-3; the DNA was not compared with TRBD1, the D call given in the table. TRBV21-1 is given as a pseudogene. The CDR3 has 17 residues. Written as DNA, the CDR3 is TGTGCCAGCAGCTTTCGAGGTCAGGGGGCAGCCGGAAACACCATATATTTT. Residues: CASSFRGQGAAGNTIYF.

As regards this clone: The junction shows a germline mismatch at one end, possibly a read error. J is TRBJ2-7 and V is TRBV10-1, with 14 nucleotides matching TRBD2. CDR1 WNHNN and CDR2 SYGVQD come from the germline V gene (reference sequence). CDR3 length equals 13 residues. The CDR3 DNA reads TGCGCCAGCGGGACTAGCGGGAGATACGGGCAGTACTTC. Encoded protein: CASGTSGRYGQYF.

The chain has TRBV12-3 or TRBV12-4 and TRBJ2-3; possible D gene TRBD2, 6 bases. The V gene lost 2 bases and the J gene lost 10 bases, with 10 bases spanning the gap. The CDR3 totals 12 residues. The CDR3 DNA sequence: TGTGCCAGCAGTTTAATTAGCGGTCCGCAGTATTTT. Its protein is CASSLISGPQYF.

The chain has TRBV11-2 and TRBJ1-2, with D tentatively TRBD1 (6 bases). Germline CDR1 and CDR2: SGHAT and FQNNGV. The CDR3 contains 14 residues. The V end was cut by 5 bases, the J end by 7 bases, with 17 bases between. CDR3 nucleotide sequence: TGTGCCAGCAGCGCAGGGGCCGGATGGCGTGGCTACACCTTC. Its protein product is CASSAGAGWRGYTF.

The rearrangement joins TRBV5-1 to TRBJ2-7; 10 bases agree with TRBD2. The ends lost 5 bases at V and 2 bases at J; junction bases unmatched: 4. The CDR3 totals 14 residues. CDR1 and CDR2 (germline): SGHRS, YFSETQ. CDR3 residues: CASSRSGGAYEQYF. CDR3 DNA sequence: TGCGCCAGCAGTCGGAGCGGGGGGGCCTACGAGCAGTACTTC.

This clone came up a few times. The chain combines TRBV6-1 with TRBJ1-5, with 7 bases lining up with TRBD1. The germline CDR1 and CDR2 sequences are MNHNS and SASEGT. CDR3 size: 14 residues. Trimming removed 3 bases from V and 6 bases from J; junction bases left unmatched: 5. As DNA, the CDR3 is TGTGCCAGCAGTGAGAGACAGGGAGGTCAGCCCCAGCATTTT. Encoded protein: CASSERQGGQPQHF.

The V call is TRBV2, the J call TRBJ2-1; D unclear. The CDR3 has 14 residues. V dropped 10 bases and J dropped 4 bases, with 17 bases sitting between them. Germline-derived CDR1 and CDR2 are SNHLY and FYNNEI. The CDR3 protein is CATNWQVEYNEQFF. The CDR3 region has the DNA TGTGCCACTAATTGGCAGGTGGAATACAATGAGCAGTTCTTC. Full variable domain (rest looked up from reference TRBV2 and TRBJ2-1): EPEVTQTPSHQVTQMGQEVILRCVPISNHLYFYWYRQILGQKVEFLVSFYNNEISEKSEIFDDQFSVERPDGSNFTLKIRSTKLEDSAMYFCATNWQVEYNEQFFGPGTRLTVL.

V is TRBV29-1 and J is TRBJ1-4, with D unresolved. This CDR3 has 12 amino acids. Trimming took 4 bases from V and 3 from J, leaving 6 bases between them. Per germline, CDR1 SQVTM and CDR2 ANQGSEA. The CDR3 loop reads CSVVSSNEKLFF. DNA of the CDR3: TGCAGCGTTGTCTCTTCTAATGAAAAACTGTTTTTT.

The rearrangement links TRBV24-1 to TRBJ1-5; TRBD1 aligns across 7 bases. The CDR3 extends over 16 amino acids. V gave up 4 bases and J gave up 3 bases; unmatched junction bases: 8. Germline V lookup: CDR1 KGHDR, CDR2 SFDVKD. The CDR3 DNA follows: TGTGCCACCAGTGACCGGGGGACAGACCTCAATCAGCCCCAGCATTTT. It codes for CATSDRGTDLNQPQHF.

This chain joins TRBV15 and TRBJ2-7; D gene unclear. This CDR3 has 14 residues. Germline V lookup: CDR1 LNHNV, CDR2 YYDKDF (reference sequence). Trimming took off 0 bases at V and 3 bases at J, with 9 bases between the two ends. The CDR3 nucleotides read TGTGCCACCAGCAGAGATTTAACAGTCTACGAGCAGTACTTC. Its translation: CATSRDLTVYEQYF.

The CDR3 DNA reads TGTGCCAGCAGCCAATTGTCGGGACAGGGTTATGGCTACACCTTC. It is translated as CASSQLSGQGYGYTF. This rearrangement joins TRBV14 to TRBJ1-2; 9 bases match TRBD1. The V and J ends lost 2 bases and 5 bases, in that order; junction bases with no gene match: 6. Germline CDR1 SGHDN, CDR2 FVKESK. CDR3 length: 15 residues.

This rearrangement joins TRBV4-1 to TRBJ1-2; TRBD1 matches at 9 bases. Germline V gives CDR1 MGHRA, CDR2 YSYEKL. CDR3 length equals 15 residues. The trim removed 4 bases at V and 2 bases at J, leaving 5 bases unmatched. The CDR3 here is CASSPAGTGNYGYTF. In DNA form, the CDR3 reads TGCGCCAGCAGCCCGGCCGGGACAGGGAACTATGGCTACACCTTC.

This sequence joins TRBV11-2 and TRBJ2-5, with D hard to call. V lost 0 bases and J 5 bases, leaving 10 bases between the germline ends. Germline assignment: CDR1 SGHAT and CDR2 FQNNGV. The CDR3 length is 14 residues. CDR3 nucleotides: TGTGCCAGCAGCTTAGACGGTCTGGGCGAGACCCAGTACTTC. Its protein product is CASSLDGLGETQYF.